This T cell receptor beta chain stems from a study of blood T cell repertoires in COVID-19. Study as a whole: PBMCs, B-cell-depleted T cells, or T cells were the source of the cDNA or gDNA that made up the material.

Original data processing: For nucleated cells, counts were estimated from reference gene primer amplification. Sequenced by immunoSEQ multiplex PCR; TCRdb stores in-frame clones only, minus some. The V and J calls and the clone size are those of that table, but D and trimming were determined from the DNA. The table lists approximately 97,000 clones, about 89% of them singletons, with around 20% in the top ten. The trim removed 6 bases at V and 4 bases at J, leaving 10 bases unmatched. This CDR3 spans 17 amino acids. Looked up from germline, CDR1 is KGHDR and CDR2 is SFDVKD. The sequence came from a human donor in a cohort sampled during active COVID-19. The sequencing sample was made of peripheral blood. The chain employs TRBV24-1 and TRBJ2-5; 13 nucleotides match TRBD2. The CDR3 here is CATSWVGTSGARETQYF. Written as DNA, the CDR3 is TGTGCCACCAGTTGGGTTGGGACTAGCGGGGCAAGAGAGACCCAGTACTTC.